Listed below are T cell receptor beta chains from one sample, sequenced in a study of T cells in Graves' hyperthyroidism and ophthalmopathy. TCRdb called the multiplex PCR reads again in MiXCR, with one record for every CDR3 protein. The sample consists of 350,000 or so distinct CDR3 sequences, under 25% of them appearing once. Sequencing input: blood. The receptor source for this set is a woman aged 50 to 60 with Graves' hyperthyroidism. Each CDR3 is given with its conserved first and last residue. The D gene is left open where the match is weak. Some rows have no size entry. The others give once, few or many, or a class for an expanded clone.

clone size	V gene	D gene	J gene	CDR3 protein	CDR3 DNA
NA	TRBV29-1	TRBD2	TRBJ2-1	CSVDKRGRLNEQFF	TGCAGCGTTGATAAGCGCGGGAGGTTAAATGAGCAGTTCTTC
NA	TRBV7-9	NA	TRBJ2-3	CASSFWPRTDTQYF	TGTGCCAGCAGCTTCTGGCCTCGCACAGATACGCAGTATTTT
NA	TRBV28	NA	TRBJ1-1	CASSLQSTEAFF	TGTGCCAGCAGTTTGCAGAGCACTGAAGCTTTCTTT
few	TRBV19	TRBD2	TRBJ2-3	CASSVLAGVDTQYF	TGTGCCAGTAGTGTACTAGCGGGGGTAGATACGCAGTATTTT
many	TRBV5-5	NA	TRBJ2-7	CASTLSYEQYF	TGTGCCAGCACCCTCTCCTACGAGCAGTACTTC
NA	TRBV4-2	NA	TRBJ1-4	CASSPGAEKLFF	TGTGCCAGCAGCCCGGGGGCGGAAAAACTGTTTTTT
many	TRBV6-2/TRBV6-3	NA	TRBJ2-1	CASRLLNEQFF	TGTGCCAGCAGGTTGTTGAATGAGCAGTTCTTC
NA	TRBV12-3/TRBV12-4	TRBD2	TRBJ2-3	CASSNSGTTLSTQYF	TGTGCCAGCAGCAACTCCGGGACTACCCTTTCTACGCAGTATTTT
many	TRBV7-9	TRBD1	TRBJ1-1	CASSPTTWRQGRRMSEAFF	TGTGCCAGCAGCCCTACTACGTGGCGACAGGGGAGGAGAATGAGTGAAGCTTTCTTT
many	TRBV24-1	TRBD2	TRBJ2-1	CATSDKILAPSSYNEQFF	TGTGCCACCAGTGATAAAATACTAGCGCCAAGCTCCTACAATGAGCAGTTCTTC
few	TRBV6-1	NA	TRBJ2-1	CASSPGTLFNEQFF	TGTGCCAGCAGTCCCGGGACTCTATTCAATGAGCAGTTCTTC
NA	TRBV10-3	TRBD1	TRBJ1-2	CAISERRDRTYGYTF	TGTGCCATCAGTGAGCGCCGGGACAGGACTTATGGCTACACCTTC
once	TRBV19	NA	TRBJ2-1	CASSSEGRGYNEQFF	TGTGCCAGTAGTTCGGAGGGCAGGGGATACAATGAGCAGTTCTTC
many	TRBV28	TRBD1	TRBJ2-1	CASIERGQGFNEQFF	TGTGCCAGCATTGAAAGGGGACAGGGGTTCAATGAGCAGTTCTTC
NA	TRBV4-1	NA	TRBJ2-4	CASSQVRGGNIQYF	TGCGCCAGCAGCCAAGTTCGAGGTGGAAACATTCAGTACTTC
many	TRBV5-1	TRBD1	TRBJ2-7	CASSRNRGYEQYF	TGCGCCAGCAGCCGCAACAGGGGCTACGAGCAGTACTTC
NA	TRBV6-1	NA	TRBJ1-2	CASSSPGDNRYTF	TGTGCCAGCAGTTCCCCGGGGGACAATCGCTACACCTTC
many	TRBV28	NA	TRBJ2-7	CASSSLTGQGREQYF	TGTGCCAGCAGTTCTCTCACAGGTCAGGGACGCGAGCAGTACTTC
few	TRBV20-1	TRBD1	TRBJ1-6	CSASTGGARSYNSPLHF	TGCAGTGCTAGCACAGGGGGCGCTAGGTCCTATAATTCACCCCTCCACTTT
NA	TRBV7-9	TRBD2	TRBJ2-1	CASSSHRLAGLLSSYNEQFF	TGTGCCAGCAGCTCCCACAGACTAGCGGGCTTACTGAGCTCCTACAATGAGCAGTTCTTC
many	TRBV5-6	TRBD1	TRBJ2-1	CASSAGTGQHEQFF	TGTGCCAGCAGCGCTGGGACGGGACAGCATGAGCAGTTCTTC
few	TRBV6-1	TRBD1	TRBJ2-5	CASSSQGRRETQYF	TGTGCCAGCAGTTCACAGGGGCGCAGGGAGACCCAGTACTTC
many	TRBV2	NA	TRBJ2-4	CASAVQSLAKNIQYF	TGTGCCAGCGCGGTGCAAAGTCTAGCCAAAAACATTCAGTACTTC
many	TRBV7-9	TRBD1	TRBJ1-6	CASSRGQGGPLHF	TGTGCCAGCAGCAGGGGACAGGGGGGACCCCTCCACTTT
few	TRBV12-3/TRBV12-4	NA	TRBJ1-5	CASSLEGAAGQPQHF	TGTGCCAGCAGTTTAGAAGGGGCGGCGGGTCAGCCCCAGCATTTT
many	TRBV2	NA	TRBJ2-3	CASSTRDPRTDTQYF	TGTGCCAGCAGTACCCGGGACCCTCGCACAGATACGCAGTATTTT
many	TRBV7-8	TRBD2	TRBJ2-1	CASSPSTSAHNEQFF	TGTGCCAGCAGCCCATCGACTAGCGCCCACAATGAGCAGTTCTTC
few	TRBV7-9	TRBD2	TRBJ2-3	CASNLAGYTDTQYF	TGTGCCAGCAACCTAGCGGGGTACACAGATACGCAGTATTTT
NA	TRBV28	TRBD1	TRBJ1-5	CASSAGQGASQPQHF	TGTGCCAGCAGTGCGGGACAGGGGGCCTCTCAGCCCCAGCATTTT
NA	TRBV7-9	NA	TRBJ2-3	CASSLELGPSGTDTQYF	TGTGCCAGCAGCTTAGAACTTGGCCCCTCAGGCACAGATACGCAGTATTTT
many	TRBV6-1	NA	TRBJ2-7	CASSKGTPSSYEQYF	TGTGCCAGCAGTAAGGGGACCCCCAGCTCCTACGAGCAGTACTTC
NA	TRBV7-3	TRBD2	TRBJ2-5	CASRSSGSGETQYF	TGTGCCAGCAGGTCTAGCGGGAGTGGAGAGACCCAGTACTTC
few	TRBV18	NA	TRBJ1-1	CASSPMLGPGNTEAFF	TGTGCCAGCTCACCAATGTTGGGGCCTGGGAACACTGAAGCTTTCTTT
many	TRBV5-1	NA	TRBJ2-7	CASSLGTASYEQYF	TGTGCCAGCAGCCTAGGGACGGCCTCCTACGAGCAGTACTTC
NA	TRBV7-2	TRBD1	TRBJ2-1	CASSSKTGVNSEQFF	TGTGCCAGCAGCTCGAAGACAGGGGTGAATAGTGAGCAGTTCTTC
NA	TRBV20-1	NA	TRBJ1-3	CSARLGGNTIYF	TGCAGTGCTAGATTAGGGGGAAACACCATATATTTT
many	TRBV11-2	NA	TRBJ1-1	CASSLWDRNEAFF	TGTGCCAGCAGCTTATGGGACCGCAATGAAGCTTTCTTT
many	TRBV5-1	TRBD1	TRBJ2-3	CASSSSGGFVDTQYF	TGCGCCAGCAGCTCCTCAGGGGGCTTCGTGGATACGCAGTATTTT
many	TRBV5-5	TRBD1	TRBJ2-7	CASSFTGDYEQYF	TGTGCCAGCAGCTTCACAGGGGACTACGAGCAGTACTTC
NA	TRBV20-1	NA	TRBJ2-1	CSAREFYRGNEQFF	TGCAGTGCTAGAGAGTTTTATAGGGGTAATGAGCAGTTCTTC
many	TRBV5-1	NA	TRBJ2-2	CASSFGDRTGELFF	TGCGCCAGCAGCTTCGGTGATCGGACCGGGGAGCTGTTTTTT
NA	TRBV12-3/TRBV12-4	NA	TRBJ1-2	CASSQLITGKGYTF	TGTGCCAGCAGTCAACTCATCACGGGGAAGGGCTACACCTTC
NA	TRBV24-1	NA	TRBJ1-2	CATSDTERTRESYTF	TGTGCCACCAGTGATACCGAAAGGACCCGGGAGAGCTACACCTTC
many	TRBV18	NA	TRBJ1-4	CASSPTGRGEKLFF	TGTGCCAGCTCACCCACAGGCCGAGGAGAAAAACTGTTTTTT
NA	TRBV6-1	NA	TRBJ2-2	CASSPDRPSNTGELFF	TGTGCCAGCAGTCCCGACAGGCCTTCGAACACCGGGGAGCTGTTTTTT
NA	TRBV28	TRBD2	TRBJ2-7	CASSFTSGGAYEQYF	TGTGCCAGCAGTTTCACTAGCGGGGGGGCCTACGAGCAGTACTTC
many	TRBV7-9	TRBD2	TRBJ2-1	CASSPQERGTNEQFF	TGTGCCAGCAGCCCCCAGGAGCGGGGGACCAATGAGCAGTTCTTC
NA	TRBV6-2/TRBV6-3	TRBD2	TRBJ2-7	CASGTSGGPYEQYF	TGTGCCAGCGGAACTAGCGGGGGTCCCTACGAGCAGTACTTT